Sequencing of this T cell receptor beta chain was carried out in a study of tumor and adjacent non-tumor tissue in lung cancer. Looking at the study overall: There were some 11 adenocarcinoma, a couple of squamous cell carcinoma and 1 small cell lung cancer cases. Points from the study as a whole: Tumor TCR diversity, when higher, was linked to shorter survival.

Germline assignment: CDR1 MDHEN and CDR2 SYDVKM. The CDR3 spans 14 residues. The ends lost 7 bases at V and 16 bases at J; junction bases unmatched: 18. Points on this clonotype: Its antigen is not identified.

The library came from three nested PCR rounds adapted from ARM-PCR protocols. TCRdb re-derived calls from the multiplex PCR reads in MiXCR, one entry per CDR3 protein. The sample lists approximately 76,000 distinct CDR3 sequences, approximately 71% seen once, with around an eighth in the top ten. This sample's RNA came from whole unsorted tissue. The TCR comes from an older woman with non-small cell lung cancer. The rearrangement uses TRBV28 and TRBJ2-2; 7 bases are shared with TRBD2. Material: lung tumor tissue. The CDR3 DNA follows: TGTGCCAGCACGCAGGGAGGGAACACCCGGGAGTCGTTTTTT. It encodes CASTQGGNTRESFF. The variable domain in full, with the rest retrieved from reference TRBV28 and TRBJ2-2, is DVKVTQSSRYLVKRTGEKVFLECVQDMDHENMFWYRQDPGLGLRLIYFSYDVKMKEKGDIPEGYSVSREKKERFSLILESASTNQTSMYLCASTQGGNTRESFFGEGSRLTVL.